The 7 T cell receptor beta chains reported below all come from one sample, sequenced in a study of T cells in Graves' hyperthyroidism and ophthalmopathy. RNA transcripts were the template for amplifying TCR beta CDR3 regions. In the first-round RT-PCR of the TCR CDR3, the HTBI primer set was used. Each CDR3 protein is one row after TCRdb ran MiXCR on the multiplex PCR reads. Of around 600,000 distinct CDR3 sequences detected, around 15% appear once; the ten largest clones hold 9.5% to 15%. The sequencing sample was made of blood. The receptors here all came from a woman between 50 and 59 years old with Graves' ophthalmopathy.

This clonotype was counted many times. The chain recombines TRBV9 with TRBJ1-4, with 12 bases lining up with TRBD1. The V gene's germline CDR1 is SGDLS and CDR2 YYNGEE. There are 14 residues in the CDR3. Germline trimming cut 3 bases from V and 7 bases from J; bases unmatched to any gene: 1. Written as DNA, the CDR3 is TGTGCCAGCAGCGGGGGACAGGGGGCTGAAAAACTGTTTTTT. It specifies CASSGGQGAEKLFF.

Ten or more counts support this clonotype. The chain has TRBV6-2 or TRBV6-3 and TRBJ1-2; the match to TRBD1 covers 10 bases. CDR1 is MNHEY and CDR2 is SVGEGT in the germline V gene. V lost 2 bases to trimming and J lost 1 base; unmatched junction nucleotides: 7. The CDR3 is made up of 17 amino acids. CDR3 sequence (DNA): TGTGCCAGCAGTTACAGCGACAGGGGGCTTGATAACTATGGCTACACCTTC. It is translated as CASSYSDRGLDNYGYTF.

This clonotype showed up many times. The chain links TRBV28 to TRBJ2-7; D is perhaps TRBD1 (5 bases). The CDR3 extends over 14 amino acids. The germline V gene has CDR1 MDHEN and CDR2 SYDVKM. V dropped 4 bases and J dropped 2 bases, with 12 bases sitting between them. The CDR3 is CASSSSTDPYEQYF. As DNA, the CDR3 is TGTGCCAGCAGTTCCTCGACAGATCCCTACGAGCAGTACTTC.

This clonotype has a handful of counts. This chain links TRBV19 with TRBJ2-1, with D possibly TRBD2 on 6 matching bases. The CDR3 totals 15 residues. Trimming stripped 4 bases from V and 0 bases from J, with 10 bases between. Germline CDR1 is LNHDA and CDR2 is SQIVND (reference sequence). CDR3 DNA sequence: TGTGCCAGTAGTAAGGGGACTGGCTCCTACAATGAGCAGTTCTTC. Protein product: CASSKGTGSYNEQFF.

This clonotype was observed a few times. The CDR3 does not close with the conserved phenylalanine or tryptophan, likely indicating a read error. The chain combines TRBV7-2 with TRBJ1-2; D is unresolved. CDR3 length: 15 residues. Germline CDR1 reads SGHTA; CDR2 reads FQGNSA. Trimming took 1 base from V and 4 from J, leaving 13 bases between them. The CDR3 DNA sequence: TGTGCCAGCAGCTTAGGAACAGCGGCGCTCTATGGCTACACCCTC. Its protein is CASSLGTAALYGYTL.

This clonotype was recorded at least ten times. V gene TRBV13 combines with J gene TRBJ2-1, with a tentative D call TRBD2 (6 bases). The CDR3 is 16 amino acids. Germline values: CDR1 PRHDT, CDR2 FYEKMQ (reference sequence). With 5 bases removed from V and 7 bases from J, the gap between germline ends came to 21 bases. The DNA for the CDR3 is TGTGCCAGCAGCCCGCACGGGGTAGCGGAAGAGAATGAGCAGTTCTTC. Translating it yields CASSPHGVAEENEQFF. The whole variable domain, remainder taken from reference TRBV13 and TRBJ2-1, is AAGVIQSPRHLIKEKRETATLKCYPIPRHDTVYWYQQGPGQDPQFLISFYEKMQSDKGSIPDRFSAQQFSDYHSELNMSSLELGDSALYFCASSPHGVAEENEQFFGPGTRLTVL.

The table lists this clonotype with many counts. The chain combines TRBV20-1 with TRBJ2-7; 12 nucleotides line up with TRBD2. The CDR3 is 16 amino acids. V shed 0 bases, J shed 2 bases, and the junction held 5 bases outside the gene matches. The germline V gene has CDR1 DFQATT and CDR2 SNEGSKA (reference sequence). The CDR3 bases are TGCAGTGCTAGAGATCCCTGGACTAGCGGGACCTACGAGCAGTACTTC. This translates into CSARDPWTSGTYEQYF.